This TCR beta chain was captured in a study of spatial heterogeneity in lung cancer. The time point is: sample taken at primary tumor resection. From tumor, nontumor lung or frozen PBMC, whole RNA was taken unsorted for sequencing. Samples were donated by 72 untreated early-stage non-small cell lung cancer patients. In the library, each TCR cDNA molecule bore its own unique molecular identifier. Via MiXCR, TCRdb re-called the 5' RACE reads, giving one row per CDR3 protein. The table lists around 13,000 distinct CDR3 sequences, 5.2% of them singletons. Concerning this clonotype itself: This beta chain turned up in a library designed for alpha chains; as an off-target read, its abundance says little.

Germline V gene lookup returns CDR1 LNHNV and CDR2 YYDKDF (reference sequence). Trimming took 0 bases from V and 2 from J, leaving 11 bases between them. The CDR3 contains 16 residues. The gene calls are TRBV15 and TRBJ1-5; D is unresolved. The sequencing used lung tumor tissue, collected at surgery. The sequence was collected from a human donor with early-stage non-small cell lung cancer. The CDR3 DNA reads TGTGCCACCAGCAGAGATCAATGGAGTGGCAATCAGCCCCAGCATTTT. Its translation is CATSRDQWSGNQPQHF.